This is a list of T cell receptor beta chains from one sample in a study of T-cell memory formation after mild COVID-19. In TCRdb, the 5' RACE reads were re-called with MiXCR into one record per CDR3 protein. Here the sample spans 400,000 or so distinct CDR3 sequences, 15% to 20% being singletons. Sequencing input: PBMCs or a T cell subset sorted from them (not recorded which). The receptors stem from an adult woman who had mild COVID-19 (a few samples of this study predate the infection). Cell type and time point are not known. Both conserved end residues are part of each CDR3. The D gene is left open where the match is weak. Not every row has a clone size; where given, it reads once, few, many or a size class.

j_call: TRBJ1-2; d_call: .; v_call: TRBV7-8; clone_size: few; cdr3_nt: TGTGCCAGCAGCCCTAGTGCCCTGAGAGTGTACGGCTACACCTTC; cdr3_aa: CASSPSALRVYGYTF
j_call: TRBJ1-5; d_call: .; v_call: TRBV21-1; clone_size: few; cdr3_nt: TGTGCCAGCAGTCAAAATATCCCGGGACAGGGGAGGGGGTGTAGCAATCAGCCCCAGCATTTT; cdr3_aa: CASSQNIPGQGRGCSNQPQHF
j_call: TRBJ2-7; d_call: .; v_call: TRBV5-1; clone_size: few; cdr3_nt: TGCGCCAGCAGCTTGCTCCAGGGGCCCTACGAGCAGTACTTC; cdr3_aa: CASSLLQGPYEQYF
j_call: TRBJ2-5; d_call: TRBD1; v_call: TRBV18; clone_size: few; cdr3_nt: TGTGCCAGCTCACCACTTAAACAGGGGGCTCAAGAGACCCAGTACTTC; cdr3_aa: CASSPLKQGAQETQYF
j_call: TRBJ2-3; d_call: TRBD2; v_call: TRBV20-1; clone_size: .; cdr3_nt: TGCAGTGCTAGTCCGAGGCGGGGGAACTCGAATACGCAGTATTTT; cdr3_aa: CSASPRRGNSNTQYF
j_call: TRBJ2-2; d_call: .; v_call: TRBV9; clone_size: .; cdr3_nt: TGTGCCAGCAGCCTAGTATCGGACAGCACCGGGGAGCTGTTTTTT; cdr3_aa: CASSLVSDSTGELFF
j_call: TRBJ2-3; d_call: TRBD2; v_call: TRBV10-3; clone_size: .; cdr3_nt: TGTGCCATCGGAGGGACTAGCGGGGTCCCGGATACGCAGTATTTT; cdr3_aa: CAIGGTSGVPDTQYF
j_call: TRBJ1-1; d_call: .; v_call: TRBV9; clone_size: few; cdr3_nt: TGTGCCAGCAGCGCGGGAGGTGGGAACACTGAAGCTTTCTTT; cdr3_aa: CASSAGGGNTEAFF
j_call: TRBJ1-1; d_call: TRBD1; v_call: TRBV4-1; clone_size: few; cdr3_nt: TGCGCCAGCAGCCTCTCTTCAGGGGGCATGAACACTGAAGCTTTCTTT; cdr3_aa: CASSLSSGGMNTEAFF
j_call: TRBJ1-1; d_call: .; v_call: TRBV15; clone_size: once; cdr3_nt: TGTGCCACCAGCAGAGTCGGTTGGGGAGCCACTGAAGCTTTCTTT; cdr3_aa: CATSRVGWGATEAFF
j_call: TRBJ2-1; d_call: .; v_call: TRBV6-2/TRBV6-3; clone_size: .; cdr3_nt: TGTGCCAGCAGTTACGTGTCGGGCGGGGCTACGCTCTTC; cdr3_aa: CASSYVSGGATLF
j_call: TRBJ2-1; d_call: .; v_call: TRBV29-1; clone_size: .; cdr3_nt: TGCAGCGTTGAACCCGTCCCCAATGAGCAGTTCTTC; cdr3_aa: CSVEPVPNEQFF
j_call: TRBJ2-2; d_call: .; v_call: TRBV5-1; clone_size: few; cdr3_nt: TGCGCCAGCAGCTTGCGTACCTGGCAAGGCTCCACCGGGGAGCTGTTTTTT; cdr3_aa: CASSLRTWQGSTGELFF
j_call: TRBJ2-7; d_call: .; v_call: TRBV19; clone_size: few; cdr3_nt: TGTGCCAGTACTGTCTCCTACGGAGTTTACGAGCAGTACTTC; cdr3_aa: CASTVSYGVYEQYF
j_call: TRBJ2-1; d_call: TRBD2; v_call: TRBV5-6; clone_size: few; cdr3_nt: TGTGCCAGCGGGATGGCGGGAGCATCCTACAATGAGCAGTTCTTC; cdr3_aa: CASGMAGASYNEQFF
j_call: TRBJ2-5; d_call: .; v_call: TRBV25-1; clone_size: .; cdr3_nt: TGTGCCAGCAGTCCGTCGTCGGGGTTCGGGGGGACCCAGTACTTC; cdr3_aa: CASSPSSGFGGTQYF
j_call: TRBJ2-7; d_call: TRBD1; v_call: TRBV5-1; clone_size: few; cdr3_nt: TGCGCCAGCAGTCCACTTCGGCGGACGGACAGGGCCGGCCCCGACTACGAGCAGTACTTC; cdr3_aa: CASSPLRRTDRAGPDYEQYF
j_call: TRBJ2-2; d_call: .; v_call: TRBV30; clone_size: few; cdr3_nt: TGTGCCTGGAGTACGAGACACCTAAACACCGGGGAGCTGTTTTTT; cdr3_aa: CAWSTRHLNTGELFF
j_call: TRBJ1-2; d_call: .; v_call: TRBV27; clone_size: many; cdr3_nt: TGTGCCAGCAGTTTCTCCACTCCCGCCATTTATGGCTACACCTTC; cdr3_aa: CASSFSTPAIYGYTF
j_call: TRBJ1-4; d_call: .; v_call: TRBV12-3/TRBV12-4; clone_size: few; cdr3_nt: TGTGCCAGCAGTTCTATGGGTGAAAAACTGTTTTTT; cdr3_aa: CASSSMGEKLFF
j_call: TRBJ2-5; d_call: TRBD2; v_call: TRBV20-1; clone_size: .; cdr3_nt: TGCAGTGCTCAACCAACTAGCGGGAACCAAGAGACCCAGTACTTC; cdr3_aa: CSAQPTSGNQETQYF
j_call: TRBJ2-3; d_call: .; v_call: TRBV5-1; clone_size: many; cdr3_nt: TGCGCCAGCAGCTTAGGCAGGGGCCGACCCCGCACAGATACGCAGTATTTT; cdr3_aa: CASSLGRGRPRTDTQYF
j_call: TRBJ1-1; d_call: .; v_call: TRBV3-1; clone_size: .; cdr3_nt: TGTGCCAGCAGCCCGAGCAGGTCGGTCGCTGAAGCTTTCTTT; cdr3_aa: CASSPSRSVAEAFF
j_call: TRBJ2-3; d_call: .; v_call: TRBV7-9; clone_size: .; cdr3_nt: TGTGCCAGCAGCTCTGCGCAGGATACGCAGTATTTT; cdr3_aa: CASSSAQDTQYF
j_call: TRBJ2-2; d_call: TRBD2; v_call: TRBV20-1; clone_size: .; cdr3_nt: TGCAGTGCGAAGCGGGGTTCCGGGGAGCTGTTTTTT; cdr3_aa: CSAKRGSGELFF
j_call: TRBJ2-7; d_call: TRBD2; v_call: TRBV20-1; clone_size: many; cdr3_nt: TGCAGTGCTAACAGAGGGACTAGCGGGAGAGGGTCCTACGAGCAGTACTTC; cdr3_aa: CSANRGTSGRGSYEQYF
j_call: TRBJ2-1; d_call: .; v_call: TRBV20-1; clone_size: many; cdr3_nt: TGCAGTGCTAGACGGCGGAACAATGAGCAGTTCTTC; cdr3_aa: CSARRRNNEQFF
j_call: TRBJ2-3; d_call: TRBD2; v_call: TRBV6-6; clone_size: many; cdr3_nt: TGTGCCAGCAGTTCCCCATATCAGCGGGAGGGACTAGATACGCAGTATTTT; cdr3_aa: CASSSPYQREGLDTQYF
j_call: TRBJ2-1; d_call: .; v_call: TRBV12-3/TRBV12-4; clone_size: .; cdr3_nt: TGCGCCAGCAGTGCCCACAGGTACAATGAGCAGTTCTTC; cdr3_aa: CASSAHRYNEQFF
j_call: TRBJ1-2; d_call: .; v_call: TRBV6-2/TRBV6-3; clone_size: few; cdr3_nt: TGTGCCAGCAGTCCGGGACGCACCTATGGCTACACCTTC; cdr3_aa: CASSPGRTYGYTF
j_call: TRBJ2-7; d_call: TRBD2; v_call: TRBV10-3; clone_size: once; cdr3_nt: TGTGCCATCAGAGCTAGCGGGAGCTACGAGCAGTACTTC; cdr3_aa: CAIRASGSYEQYF
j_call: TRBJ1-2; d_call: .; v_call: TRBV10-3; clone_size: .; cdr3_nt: TGTGCCACCGCCCCGGCCCCTCCAGATAGAAGATATGGCTACACCTTC; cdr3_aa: CATAPAPPDRRYGYTF